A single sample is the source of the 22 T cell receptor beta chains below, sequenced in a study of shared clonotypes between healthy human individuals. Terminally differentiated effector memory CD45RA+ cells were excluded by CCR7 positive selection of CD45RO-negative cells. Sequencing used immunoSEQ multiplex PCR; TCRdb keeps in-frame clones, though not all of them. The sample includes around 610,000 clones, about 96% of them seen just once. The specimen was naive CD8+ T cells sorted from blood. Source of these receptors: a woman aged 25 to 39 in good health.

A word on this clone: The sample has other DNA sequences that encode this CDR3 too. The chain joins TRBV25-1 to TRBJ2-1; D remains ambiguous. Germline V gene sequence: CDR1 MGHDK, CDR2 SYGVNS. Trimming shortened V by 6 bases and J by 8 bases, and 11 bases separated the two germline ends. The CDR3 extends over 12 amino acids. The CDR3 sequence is CASSVGLDEQFF. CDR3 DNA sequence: TGTGCCAGCAGCGTAGGCCTCGATGAGCAGTTCTTC.

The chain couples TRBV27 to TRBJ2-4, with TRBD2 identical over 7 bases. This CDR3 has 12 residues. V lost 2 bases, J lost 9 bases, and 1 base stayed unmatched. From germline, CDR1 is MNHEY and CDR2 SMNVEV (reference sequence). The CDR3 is CASSLPGGIQYF. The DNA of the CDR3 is TGTGCCAGCAGTTTACCGGGGGGCATTCAGTACTTC.

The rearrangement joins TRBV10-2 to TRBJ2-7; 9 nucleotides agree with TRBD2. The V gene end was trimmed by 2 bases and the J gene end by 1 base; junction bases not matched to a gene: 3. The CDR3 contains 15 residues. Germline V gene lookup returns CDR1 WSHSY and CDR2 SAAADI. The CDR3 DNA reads TGCGCCAGCAGTGAGCCCAGCGGGAGGTCCTACGAGCAGTACTTC. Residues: CASSEPSGRSYEQYF.

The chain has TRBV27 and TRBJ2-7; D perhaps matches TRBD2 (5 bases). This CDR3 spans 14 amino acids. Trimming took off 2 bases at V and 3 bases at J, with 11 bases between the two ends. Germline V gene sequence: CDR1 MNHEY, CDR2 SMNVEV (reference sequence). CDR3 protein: CASSLALADYEQYF. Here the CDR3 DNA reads TGTGCCAGCAGTTTAGCCCTAGCTGACTACGAGCAGTACTTC.

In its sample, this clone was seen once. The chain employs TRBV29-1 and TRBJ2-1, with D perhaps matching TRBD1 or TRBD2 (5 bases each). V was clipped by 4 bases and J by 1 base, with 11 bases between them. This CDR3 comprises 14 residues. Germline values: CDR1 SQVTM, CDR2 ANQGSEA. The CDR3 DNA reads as TGCAGCGTTGTCGGGACGGAGTCCTACAATGAGCAGTTCTTC. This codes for CSVVGTESYNEQFF.

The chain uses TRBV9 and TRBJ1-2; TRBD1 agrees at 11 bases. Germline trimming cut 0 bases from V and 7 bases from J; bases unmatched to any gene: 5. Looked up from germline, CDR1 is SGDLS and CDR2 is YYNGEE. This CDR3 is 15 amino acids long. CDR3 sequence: CASSVAPGTGGGYTF. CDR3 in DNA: TGTGCCAGCAGCGTAGCCCCCGGGACAGGGGGTGGCTACACCTTC.

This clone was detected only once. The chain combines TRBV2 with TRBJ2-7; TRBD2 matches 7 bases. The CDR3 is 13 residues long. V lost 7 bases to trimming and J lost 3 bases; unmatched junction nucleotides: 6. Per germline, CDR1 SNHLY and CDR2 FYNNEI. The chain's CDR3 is CASTQGRGYEQYF. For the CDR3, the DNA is TGTGCCAGCACCCAAGGGAGGGGCTACGAGCAGTACTTC. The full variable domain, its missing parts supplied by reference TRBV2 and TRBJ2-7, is EPEVTQTPSHQVTQMGQEVILRCVPISNHLYFYWYRQILGQKVEFLVSFYNNEISEKSEIFDDQFSVERPDGSNFTLKIRSTKLEDSAMYFCASTQGRGYEQYFGPGTRLTVT.

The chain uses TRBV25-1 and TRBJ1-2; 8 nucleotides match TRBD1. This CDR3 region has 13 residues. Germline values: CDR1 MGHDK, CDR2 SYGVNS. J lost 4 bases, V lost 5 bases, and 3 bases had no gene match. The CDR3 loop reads CASSQGAFYGYTF. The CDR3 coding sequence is TGTGCCAGCAGTCAGGGGGCCTTCTATGGCTACACCTTC.

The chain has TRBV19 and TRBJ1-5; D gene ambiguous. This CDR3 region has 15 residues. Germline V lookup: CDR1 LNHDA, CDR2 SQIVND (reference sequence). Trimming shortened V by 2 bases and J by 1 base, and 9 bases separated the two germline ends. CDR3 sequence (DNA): TGTGCCAGTAGTATATTTTTAGAAAGCAATCAGCCCCAGCATTTT. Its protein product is CASSIFLESNQPQHF.

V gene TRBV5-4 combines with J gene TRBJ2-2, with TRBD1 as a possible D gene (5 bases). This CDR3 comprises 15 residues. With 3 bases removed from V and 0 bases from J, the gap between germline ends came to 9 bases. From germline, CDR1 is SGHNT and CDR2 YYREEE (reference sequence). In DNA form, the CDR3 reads TGTGCCAGCAGCTCACAGGTCGCGAACACCGGGGAGCTGTTTTTT. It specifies CASSSQVANTGELFF.

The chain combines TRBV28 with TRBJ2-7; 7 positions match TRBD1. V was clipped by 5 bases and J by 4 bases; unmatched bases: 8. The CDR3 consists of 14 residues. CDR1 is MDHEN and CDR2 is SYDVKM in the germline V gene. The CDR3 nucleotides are TGTGCCAGCAGTCCCCAGGGGGACAGATACGAGCAGTACTTC. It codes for CASSPQGDRYEQYF.

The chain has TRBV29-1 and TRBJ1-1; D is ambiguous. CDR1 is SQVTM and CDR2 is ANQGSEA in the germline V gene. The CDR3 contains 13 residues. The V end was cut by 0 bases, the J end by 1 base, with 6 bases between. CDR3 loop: CSVEDGGNTEAFF. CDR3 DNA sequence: TGCAGCGTTGAAGACGGCGGGAACACTGAAGCTTTCTTT.

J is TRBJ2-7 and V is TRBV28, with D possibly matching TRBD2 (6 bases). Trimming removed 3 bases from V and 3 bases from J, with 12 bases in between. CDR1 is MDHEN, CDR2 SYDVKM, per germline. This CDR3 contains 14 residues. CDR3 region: CASSFYGLNYEQYF. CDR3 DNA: TGTGCCAGCAGTTTCTACGGACTAAACTACGAGCAGTACTTC. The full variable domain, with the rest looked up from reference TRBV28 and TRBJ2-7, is DVKVTQSSRYLVKRTGEKVFLECVQDMDHENMFWYRQDPGLGLRLIYFSYDVKMKEKGDIPEGYSVSREKKERFSLILESASTNQTSMYLCASSFYGLNYEQYFGPGTRLTVT.

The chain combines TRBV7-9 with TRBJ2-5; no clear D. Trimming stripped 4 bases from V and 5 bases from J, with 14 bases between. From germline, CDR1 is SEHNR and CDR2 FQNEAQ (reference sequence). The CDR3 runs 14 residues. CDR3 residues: CASSSDSRWETQYF. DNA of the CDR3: TGTGCCAGCAGCTCAGACTCAAGGTGGGAGACCCAGTACTTC.

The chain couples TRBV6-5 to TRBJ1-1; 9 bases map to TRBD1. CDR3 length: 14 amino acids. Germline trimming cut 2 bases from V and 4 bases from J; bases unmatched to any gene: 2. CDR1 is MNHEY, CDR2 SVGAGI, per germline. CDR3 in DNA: TGTGCCAGCAGTTACGAGACAGGGGGCACTGAAGCTTTCTTT. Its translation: CASSYETGGTEAFF.

The CDR3 DNA sequence: TGCAGCGTTGAAGATGACAAGAACTATGGCTACACCTTC. It encodes CSVEDDKNYGYTF. This chain uses TRBV29-1 with TRBJ1-2; D is ambiguous. CDR1 and CDR2 from the germline V gene are SQVTM and ANQGSEA. The CDR3 is 13 amino acids. V was shortened by 0 bases and J by 2 bases, with 7 bases between the two germline ends.

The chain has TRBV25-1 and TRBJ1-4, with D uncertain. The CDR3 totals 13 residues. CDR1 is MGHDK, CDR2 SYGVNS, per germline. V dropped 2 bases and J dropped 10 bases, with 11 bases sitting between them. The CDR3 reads CASSERAALKLFF. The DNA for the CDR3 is TGTGCCAGCAGTGAAAGGGCAGCCTTAAAACTGTTTTTT.

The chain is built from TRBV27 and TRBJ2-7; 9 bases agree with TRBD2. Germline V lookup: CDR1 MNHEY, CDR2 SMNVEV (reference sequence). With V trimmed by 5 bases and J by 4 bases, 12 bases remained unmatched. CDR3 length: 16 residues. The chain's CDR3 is CASSQVLAGGHYEQYF. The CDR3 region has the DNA TGTGCCAGCAGTCAAGTTCTTGCGGGAGGGCATTACGAGCAGTACTTC.

The CDR3 DNA sequence: TGTGCCAGCAGAGGCGGGCCGCCCCAGCATTTT. Translating gives CASRGGPPQHF. The rearrangement links TRBV6-1 to TRBJ1-5; D is unclear. V was pared by 6 bases and J by 9 bases, with 9 bases between. From germline, CDR1 is MNHNS and CDR2 SASEGT. The CDR3 contains 11 residues.

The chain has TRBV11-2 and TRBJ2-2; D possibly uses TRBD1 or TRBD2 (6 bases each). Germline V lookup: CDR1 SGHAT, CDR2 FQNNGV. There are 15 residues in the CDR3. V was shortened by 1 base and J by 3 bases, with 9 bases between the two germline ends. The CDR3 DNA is TGTGCCAGCAGCTTAGGGGGGGCCTACACCGGGGAGCTGTTTTTT. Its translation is CASSLGGAYTGELFF.

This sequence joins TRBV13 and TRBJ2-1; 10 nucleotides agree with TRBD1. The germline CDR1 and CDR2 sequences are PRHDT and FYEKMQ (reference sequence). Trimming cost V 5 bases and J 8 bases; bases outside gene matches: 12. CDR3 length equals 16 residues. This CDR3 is CASSGGTGVVMDEQFF. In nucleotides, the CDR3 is TGTGCCAGCAGCGGCGGGACAGGGGTAGTTATGGATGAGCAGTTCTTC.

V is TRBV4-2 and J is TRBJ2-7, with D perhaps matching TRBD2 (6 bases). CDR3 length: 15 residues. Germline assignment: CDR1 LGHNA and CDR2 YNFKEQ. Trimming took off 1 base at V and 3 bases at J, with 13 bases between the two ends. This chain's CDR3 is CASSQAVPGVYEQYF. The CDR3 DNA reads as TGTGCCAGCAGCCAAGCTGTACCGGGAGTCTACGAGCAGTACTTC.